This TCR beta chain was captured in a study of T cell changes during pregnancy in multiple sclerosis. The protocol was immunoSEQ multiplex PCR, while the TCRdb copy is restricted to in-frame clones and leaves out a portion. The data contain about 70,000 clones, more than 80% of them singletons. V dropped 5 bases and J dropped 2 bases, with 7 bases sitting between them. The CDR3 spans 12 residues. CDR1 is SGHTA, CDR2 FQGNSA, per germline. The V call is TRBV7-2, the J call TRBJ2-7, with D perhaps TRBD2 (5 bases). This clonotype originated in a female donor in good health, enrolled as a control in a pregnancy study. The material sequenced was peripheral blood, taken in the second trimester of pregnancy. In DNA, the CDR3 is TGTGCCAGCAGCCGGACTCCCTACGAGCAGTACTTC. Translation: CASSRTPYEQYF.